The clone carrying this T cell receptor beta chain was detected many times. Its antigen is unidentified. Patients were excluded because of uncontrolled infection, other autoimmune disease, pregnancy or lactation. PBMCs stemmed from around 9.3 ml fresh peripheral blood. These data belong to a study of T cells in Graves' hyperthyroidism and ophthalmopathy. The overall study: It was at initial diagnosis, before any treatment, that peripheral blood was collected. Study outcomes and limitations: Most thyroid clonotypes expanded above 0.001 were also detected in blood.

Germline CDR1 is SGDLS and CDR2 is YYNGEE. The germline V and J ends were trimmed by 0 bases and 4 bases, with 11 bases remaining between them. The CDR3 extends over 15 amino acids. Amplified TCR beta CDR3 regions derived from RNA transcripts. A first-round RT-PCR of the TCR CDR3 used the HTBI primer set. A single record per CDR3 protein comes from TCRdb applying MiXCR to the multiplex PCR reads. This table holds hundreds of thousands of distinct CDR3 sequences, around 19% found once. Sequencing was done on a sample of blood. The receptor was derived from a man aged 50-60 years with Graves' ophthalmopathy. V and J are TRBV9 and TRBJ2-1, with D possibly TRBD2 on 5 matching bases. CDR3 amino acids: CASSVDGKGYNEQFF. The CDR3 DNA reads TGTGCCAGCAGCGTAGACGGGAAGGGATACAATGAGCAGTTCTTC. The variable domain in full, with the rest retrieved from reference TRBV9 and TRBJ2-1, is DSGVTQTPKHLITATGQRVTLRCSPRSGDLSVYWYQQSLDQGLQFLIQYYNGEERAKGNILERFSAQQFPDLHSELNLSSLELGDSALYFCASSVDGKGYNEQFFGPGTRLTVL.